The next 2 T cell receptor beta chains were all read from a single sample in a study of response to subunit inactivated influenza vaccine (dated by TCRdb to between 2018 and 2020). Receptor amplification or capture employed RT-PCR. TCRdb lists the instrument as Illumina HiSeq 2500. TCRdb reanalyzed the raw reads on its own, using fastp at Q25 for trimming and MiXCR for clone calling, and kept in-frame beta chains. All rows with the same CDR3 protein become a single entry with the most common DNA and genes. Within this sample are 250,000 to 350,000 distinct CDR3 sequences, with roughly 22% of them counted one time only. Approximately 10% of the sample lies in the top ten. Sequencing was performed on PBMCs from blood, taken less than 22 months after vaccination. The receptors derive from a man aged 50-75 years who received an inactivated influenza vaccine. Donor details come from another sample of the same person, matched by shared clones.

The chain links TRBV5-1 to TRBJ2-2, with TRBD1 matching over 8 bases. Germline V gene data show CDR1 as SGHRS and CDR2 as YFSETQ. This CDR3 region has 16 residues. With V trimmed by 4 bases and J by 1 base, 6 bases remained unmatched. CDR3 DNA: TGCGCCAGCAGCATAACCGGGACAGGGAACACCGGGGAGCTGTTTTTT. Its protein is CASSITGTGNTGELFF.

This clonotype showed up just a few times. The rearrangement links TRBV6-2 or TRBV6-3 to TRBJ2-5, with a possible D match to TRBD1 (6 bases). In germline, CDR1 is MNHEY, CDR2 SVGEGT. The CDR3 length is 15 residues. V was clipped by 3 bases and J by 5 bases, with 16 bases between them. The DNA for the CDR3 is TGTGCCAGCAGTTATTCGGGGACATCATGGGAGACCCAGTACTTC. Translating it yields CASSYSGTSWETQYF.